These 26 T cell receptor beta chains originate from one sample sequenced in a study of metastatic and nonmetastatic thyroid tumors. TCRdb ran MiXCR on the PCR reads. The data show around 41,000 clones, roughly 3.2% seen once. Each patient went into thyroid surgery without having received any treatment. The sequenced material came from blood. The receptors here all came from a female donor with papillary thyroid cancer or a benign thyroid nodule (not recorded which). Some clones in this sample may be carry-over from other donors' samples.

This clone was counted a few times. This chain connects TRBV25-1 to TRBJ1-2; TRBD1 is a possible D gene (5 bases). CDR1 is MGHDK, CDR2 SYGVNS, per germline. Between the trimmed V and J ends, which lost 5 bases and 2 bases, there was a span of 12 bases. The CDR3 runs 14 residues. The CDR3 coding sequence is TGTGCCAGCAGTTTAGGCGGGACCAACTATGGCTACACCTTC. As protein: CASSLGGTNYGYTF.

Ten or more counts support this clone. The rearrangement joins TRBV5-1 to TRBJ2-2, with no clear D. The CDR3 has 14 amino acids. Germline V lookup: CDR1 SGHRS, CDR2 YFSETQ. Trimming took 0 bases from V and 0 from J, leaving 3 bases between them. This CDR3 reads CASSLGPNTGELFF. The CDR3 DNA reads as TGCGCCAGCAGCTTGGGACCGAACACCGGGGAGCTGTTTTTT.

There are many counts of this clone. The V and J genes are TRBV14 and TRBJ1-6; the D gene is possibly TRBD1 (5 bases). Germline CDR1 reads SGHDN; CDR2 reads FVKESK. The CDR3 covers 14 residues. The germline V and J ends were trimmed by 4 bases and 10 bases, with 14 bases remaining between them. Here the CDR3 reads CASSPAQGKSPLHF. DNA of the CDR3: TGTGCCAGCAGCCCGGCCCAGGGAAAGTCACCCCTCCACTTT.

The CDR3 DNA reads as TGTGCTAGTGGCCTGACTAGCGGGAGGGACGGAGAGACCCAGTACTTC. This sequence encodes CASGLTSGRDGETQYF. This chain links TRBV12-5 with TRBJ2-5, with 14 bases identical to TRBD2. J lost 4 bases, V lost 6 bases, and 7 bases had no gene match. The CDR3 is 16 amino acids. CDR1 LGHNT and CDR2 FRNRAP come from the germline V gene.

This clone was seen a handful of times. The chain has TRBV28 and TRBJ1-2, with 10 bases lining up with TRBD1. The ends lost 2 bases at V and 2 bases at J; junction bases unmatched: 2. Germline-derived CDR1 and CDR2 are MDHEN and SYDVKM. The CDR3 covers 15 residues. CDR3 nucleotides: TGTGCCAGCAGTTTAGTGGGACAGGGGAACTATGGCTACACCTTC. Its translation: CASSLVGQGNYGYTF.

This clone has a count of ten or more. The chain joins TRBV6-1 to TRBJ2-5, with TRBD2 matching over 9 bases. The germline V gene encodes CDR1 MNHNS and CDR2 SASEGT. This CDR3 spans 15 amino acids. The J segment lost 7 bases and the V segment lost 5 bases, leaving 11 bases of the junction unmatched. The chain's CDR3 is CASSWEAGGQMTQYF. In DNA form, the CDR3 reads TGTGCCAGCAGTTGGGAGGCGGGAGGGCAGATGACCCAGTACTTC.

The V and J genes are TRBV6-1 and TRBJ2-1; 7 bases map to TRBD2. V lost 10 bases and J lost 13; bases outside the gene matches: 13. The germline CDR1 and CDR2 sequences are MNHNS and SASEGT. This CDR3 is 12 amino acids long. The CDR3: CAISSDSGLQFF. As DNA, the CDR3 is TGTGCCATCAGCTCAGATAGCGGGCTTCAGTTCTTC.

This clone showed up many times. The V call is TRBV6-1, the J call TRBJ2-3, with 7 bases that match TRBD2. Losses at the gene ends were 5 bases for V and 2 bases for J; bases not matched to a gene: 10. This CDR3 has 16 residues. Germline CDR1 and CDR2: MNHNS and SASEGT. CDR3 nucleotides: TGTGCCAGCAGTCGCAAATTTAGCGGGTACACAGATACGCAGTATTTT. The encoded protein is CASSRKFSGYTDTQYF.

This clone was seen many times. A much larger clone differs from this one at a single base, so this may be a read error. The CDR3 DNA follows: TGCAGCGTTGGATCCGGGAACACTGAAGCTTTCTTT. Its translation: CSVGSGNTEAFF. The chain uses TRBV29-1 and TRBJ1-1; D is unresolved. Germline CDR1 reads SQVTM; CDR2 reads ANQGSEA. The CDR3 extends over 12 amino acids. Trimming removed 4 bases at V and 1 base at J, with 7 bases between.

This clone was counted at least ten times. The sample contains more than one DNA sequence encoding this CDR3. The chain couples TRBV27 to TRBJ2-1; D is undetermined. Germline lookup yields CDR1 MNHEY and CDR2 SMNVEV (reference sequence). V was cut by 5 bases and J by 4 bases, with 6 bases left in between. The CDR3 runs 12 residues. CDR3 protein: CASSADYNEQFF. The DNA for the CDR3 is TGTGCCAGCAGTGCGGATTACAATGAGCAGTTCTTC.

This clone was found many times. This specimen includes other DNA sequences encoding the same CDR3. The chain links TRBV18 to TRBJ2-1; 10 nucleotides agree with TRBD1. The CDR3 length is 16 residues. Germline CDR1 KGHSH, CDR2 LQKENI. V dropped 6 bases and J dropped 2; count of bases not matched to a gene: 7. The CDR3 nucleotides read TGTGCCAGCTCCGACCCGGGACAGGGGACCTACAATGAGCAGTTCTTC. Residues: CASSDPGQGTYNEQFF.

This clone was seen only a few times. The gene calls are TRBV6-1 and TRBJ2-2; D perhaps matches TRBD1 (6 bases). Germline values: CDR1 MNHNS, CDR2 SASEGT. CDR3 length: 17 amino acids. Deletions cut 4 bases from V and 0 bases from J, with 15 bases between. CDR3 in DNA: TGTGCCAGCAGTGGACCCACAGGGTATTCGAACACCGGGGAGCTGTTTTTT. Protein product: CASSGPTGYSNTGELFF.

This clone turned up a few times. V is TRBV29-1 and J is TRBJ2-1; weak D call: TRBD2 (6 bases). The V and J ends lost 5 bases and 4 bases respectively, with 12 bases between them. Germline V lookup: CDR1 SQVTM, CDR2 ANQGSEA. The CDR3 spans 13 residues. For the CDR3, the DNA is TGCAGCGTTCGAGGAGGGTTTTACAATGAGCAGTTCTTC. It is translated as CSVRGGFYNEQFF.

This clone has ten or more counts. This sequence joins TRBV11-3 and TRBJ2-5; D ambiguous. The V and J ends lost 0 bases and 5 bases respectively, with 4 bases between them. CDR1 and CDR2 (germline): SGHNT, YENEEA. The CDR3 loop spans 12 amino acids. The CDR3 reads CASSLESETQYF. CDR3 DNA sequence: TGTGCCAGCAGCTTAGAGTCTGAGACCCAGTACTTC.

This clone turned up a few times. The chain recombines TRBV20-1 with TRBJ1-6, with D perhaps matching TRBD1 (5 bases). From germline, CDR1 is DFQATT and CDR2 SNEGSKA (reference sequence). CDR3 length equals 19 residues. V lost 3 bases and J 7 bases, leaving 28 bases between the germline ends. The chain's CDR3 is CSARVGLRGAGANNSPLHF. Written as DNA, the CDR3 is TGCAGTGCTAGGGTAGGACTCAGAGGGGCTGGTGCCAACAATTCACCCCTCCACTTT.

The gene calls are TRBV6-2 or TRBV6-3 and TRBJ2-7; D is tentatively TRBD1 or TRBD2 (5 bases each). The CDR3 has 13 amino acids. Germline V gene data show CDR1 as MNHEY and CDR2 as SVGEGT. Trimming took off 8 bases at V and 2 bases at J, with 13 bases between the two ends. DNA of the CDR3: TGTGCCAGCCGGGACGGTCAGACCTACGAGCAGTACTTC. Translating gives CASRDGQTYEQYF.

In this sample, this clone turned up many times. CDR3 coding DNA: TGTGCCAGCAGTTTAGGACAGGGGTTTAGGACTGAAGCTTTCTTT. Amino acid sequence: CASSLGQGFRTEAFF. The chain recombines TRBV28 with TRBJ1-1; TRBD1 aligns across 9 bases. This CDR3 has 15 residues. The trim removed 2 bases at V and 5 bases at J, leaving 6 bases unmatched. CDR1 is MDHEN and CDR2 is SYDVKM in the germline V gene.

This clone was recorded many times. The chain combines TRBV27 with TRBJ2-7, with 7 bases identical to TRBD2. V dropped 5 bases and J dropped 3; count of bases not matched to a gene: 4. Looked up from germline, CDR1 is MNHEY and CDR2 is SMNVEV (reference sequence). The CDR3 is made up of 13 amino acids. Here the CDR3 reads CASSDSGNYEQYF. DNA for the CDR3: TGTGCCAGCAGTGACAGCGGGAACTACGAGCAGTACTTC.

The V call is TRBV5-1, the J call TRBJ1-6; 7 bases align to TRBD1. The germline V gene has CDR1 SGHRS and CDR2 YFSETQ. The CDR3 is 15 residues long. Germline trimming cut 2 bases from V and 5 bases from J; bases unmatched to any gene: 4. The CDR3 reads CASSLQGTDNSPLHF. CDR3 sequence (DNA): TGCGCCAGCAGCTTACAGGGGACAGATAATTCACCCCTCCACTTT.

This clone showed up just a few times. V is TRBV12-3 or TRBV12-4 and J is TRBJ2-5; the match to TRBD2 covers 9 bases. With V trimmed by 6 bases and J by 5 bases, 10 bases remained unmatched. The CDR3 runs to 15 residues. The CDR3 loop reads CASRTLAGSAETQYF. The CDR3, as DNA: TGTGCCAGCAGAACCCTAGCGGGATCTGCGGAGACCCAGTACTTC.

In its sample, this clone was seen many times. The chain recombines TRBV20-1 with TRBJ2-5; 9 positions match TRBD2. The germline V gene has CDR1 DFQATT and CDR2 SNEGSKA (reference sequence). This CDR3 contains 17 residues. V was pared by 4 bases and J by 6 bases, with 18 bases of the junction left unmatched. In DNA form, the CDR3 reads TGCAGTGCTATGGGGAACTTAGCGGGAGCTTACCTCCAGACCCAGTACTTC. Translating gives CSAMGNLAGAYLQTQYF.

This clone occurred many times. CDR3 nucleotide sequence: TGTGCCACCAGTGCTTCAGACAAACCCGGCGGGACCCAGTACTTC. Translated: CATSASDKPGGTQYF. This chain links TRBV24-1 with TRBJ2-5; D gene ambiguous. The V gene's germline CDR1 is KGHDR and CDR2 SFDVKD. This CDR3 has 15 residues. The germline V and J ends were trimmed by 5 bases and 7 bases, with 19 bases remaining between them.

The genes are TRBV5-1 and TRBJ2-2; 8 bases fit TRBD2. CDR3 length: 16 residues. The germline V gene has CDR1 SGHRS and CDR2 YFSETQ. The CDR3 region has the DNA TGCGCATCCCAAAATAGCGGGATTTTGTTTGGCGGGGAGCTGTTTTTT. Encoded protein: CASQNSGILFGGELFF. The full variable domain, in which reference TRBV5-1 and TRBJ2-2 provide the parts outside the CDR3, is KAGVTQTPRYLIKTRGQQVTLSCSPISGHRSVSWYQQTPGQGLQFLFEYFSETQRNKGNFPGRFSGRQFSNSRSEMNVSTLELGDSALYLCASQNSGILFGGELFFGEGSRLTVL.

This clone came up a few times. The rearrangement joins TRBV27 to TRBJ2-7; a possible D gene is TRBD2 (5 bases). Germline loops: CDR1 MNHEY, CDR2 SMNVEV (reference sequence). CDR3 length: 14 amino acids. V was cut by 0 bases and J by 6 bases, with 12 bases left in between. CDR3: CASSLSRTESEQYF. In nucleotides, the CDR3 is TGTGCCAGCAGTTTATCACGGACTGAAAGCGAGCAGTACTTC.

The chain uses TRBV7-6 and TRBJ2-1; no definite D call. The CDR3 spans 14 residues. V shed 2 bases and J shed 5 bases, with 10 bases lying between them. Germline V CDR1 and CDR2: SGHVS, FNYEAQ. The CDR3 protein is CASSLRHPNNEQFF. CDR3 coding DNA: TGTGCCAGCAGCTTACGGCACCCTAACAATGAGCAGTTCTTC.

The table lists this clone with a few counts. The genes are TRBV10-2 and TRBJ2-1; 13 bases line up with TRBD2. The CDR3 contains 17 residues. Germline V lookup: CDR1 WSHSY, CDR2 SAAADI. V was pared by 2 bases and J by 3 bases, with 4 bases of the junction left unmatched. The DNA of the CDR3 is TGCGCCAGCAGTGAGACTAGCGGGAGGGCCCTCTACAATGAGCAGTTCTTC. Its translation is CASSETSGRALYNEQFF.